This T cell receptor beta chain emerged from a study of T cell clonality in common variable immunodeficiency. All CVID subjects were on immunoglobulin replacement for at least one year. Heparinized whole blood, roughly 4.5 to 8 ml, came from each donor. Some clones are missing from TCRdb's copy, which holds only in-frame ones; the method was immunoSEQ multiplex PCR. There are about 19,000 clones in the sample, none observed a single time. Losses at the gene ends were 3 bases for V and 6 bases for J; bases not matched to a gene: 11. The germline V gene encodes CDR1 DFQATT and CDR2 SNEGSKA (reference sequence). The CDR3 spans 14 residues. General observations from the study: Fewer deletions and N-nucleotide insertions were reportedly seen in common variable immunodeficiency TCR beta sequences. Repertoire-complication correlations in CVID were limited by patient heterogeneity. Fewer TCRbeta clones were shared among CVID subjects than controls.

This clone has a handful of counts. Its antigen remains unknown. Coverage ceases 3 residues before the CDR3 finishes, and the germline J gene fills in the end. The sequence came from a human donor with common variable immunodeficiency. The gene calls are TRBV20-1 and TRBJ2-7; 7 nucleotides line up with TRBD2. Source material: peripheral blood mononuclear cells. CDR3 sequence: CSARGGRTPGEQYF. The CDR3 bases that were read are TGCAGTGCTAGGGGAGGGAGGACACCCGGCGAG.